This TCR beta chain was identified during a study of blood T cells in healthy people across ages. General study points: A roughly linear fall in TCR beta diversity per million T cells was seen with increasing age.

The CDR3 has 14 residues. J was trimmed by 4 bases and V by 7 bases; bases with no gene match: 7. The germline CDR1 and CDR2 sequences are MDHEN and SYDVKM. A second roughly 6 to 12 cycle PCR used barcoded and J-beta primers. MiXCR, run by TCRdb on the 5' RACE reads, gives a single entry per CDR3 protein. The table shows under 2 million distinct CDR3 sequences, with roughly 30% occurring only once. Notes on this clonotype: Its antigen is currently unknown.

This sequence originates from a woman aged 25 to 39 in good health. The source material was blood. This chain joins TRBV28 and TRBJ2-7, with TRBD2 matching 10 bases. CDR3 coding DNA: TGTGCCAGCAACTCAGCGGGAGGGCCATACGAGCAGTACTTC. It encodes CASNSAGGPYEQYF.